Described below is a single TCR beta chain sequence and its context. What it binds is not known. cDNA libraries of TCR beta carried unique molecular identifiers. T cells numbering roughly 1 to 10 million yielded cDNA molecules that totaled some 500,000. TCRdb recomputed calls from the PCR reads with MiXCR, one row per CDR3 protein. Of roughly 870,000 distinct CDR3 sequences in the sample, approximately 50% were seen once. Germline-derived CDR1 and CDR2 are MNHEY and SVGEGT. The CDR3 sequence is 15 residues long. V lost 7 bases, J lost 9 bases, and 9 bases stayed unmatched. The sample belongs to a study of post-analysis software for immune sequencing data. Study-wide findings and caveats: A few TRBV segments occurring more often in patients than controls included TRBV5-6, TRBV5-1 and TRBV20-1.

Sequencing was performed on blood. The TCR originated in a girl aged 5-17 years with multiple sclerosis. The chain employs TRBV6-2 or TRBV6-3 and TRBJ2-1; 13 bases fit TRBD2. CDR3 bases: TGTGCCAGCATTCTAACTAGCGGGGGGGCTAGTGAGCAGTTCTTC. Protein sequence: CASILTSGGASEQFF.